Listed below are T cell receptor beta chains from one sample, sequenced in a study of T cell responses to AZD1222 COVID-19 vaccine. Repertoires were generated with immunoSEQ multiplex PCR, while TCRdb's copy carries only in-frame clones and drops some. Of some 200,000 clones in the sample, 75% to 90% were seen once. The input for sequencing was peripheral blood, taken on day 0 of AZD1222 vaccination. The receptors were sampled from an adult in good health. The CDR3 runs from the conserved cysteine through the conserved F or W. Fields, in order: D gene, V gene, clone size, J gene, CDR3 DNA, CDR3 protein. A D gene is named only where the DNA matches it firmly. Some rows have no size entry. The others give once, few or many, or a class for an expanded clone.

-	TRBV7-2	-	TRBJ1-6	TGTGCCAGCAGCTTAATTTGGACAGCCGATTCACCCCTCCACTTT	CASSLIWTADSPLHF
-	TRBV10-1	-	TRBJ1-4	TGCGCCAGCAGTGACCTGACAGACGGAAAACTGTTTTTT	CASSDLTDGKLFF
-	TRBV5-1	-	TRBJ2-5	TGCGCCAGCAGCTACCCAAGACAGGAGGAAGAGACCCAGTACTTC	CASSYPRQEEETQYF
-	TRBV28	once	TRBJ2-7	TGTGCCAGCAGTTTACCAGGGGGGAAGTCCTACGAGCAGTACTTC	CASSLPGGKSYEQYF
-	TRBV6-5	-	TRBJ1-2	TGTGCCAGCAGCCGGATACAGGATAACAGTCGAGGCTACACCTTC	CASSRIQDNSRGYTF
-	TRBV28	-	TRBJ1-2	TGTGCCAGCAGTTTGACGGTCTATGGCTACACCTTC	CASSLTVYGYTF
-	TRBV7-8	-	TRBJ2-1	TGTGCCAGCAGCTCACCGGGACCCCGCGAGGATGAGCAGTTCTTC	CASSSPGPREDEQFF
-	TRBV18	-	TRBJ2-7	TGTGCCAGCTCACTCGGATACAGGAGCTCCTACGAGCAGTACTTC	CASSLGYRSSYEQYF
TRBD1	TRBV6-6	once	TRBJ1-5	TGTGCCAGCAGCTCCCGGACAGGGGTCTCAGGTGTGAGCAATCAGCCCCAGCATTTT	CASSSRTGVSGVSNQPQHF
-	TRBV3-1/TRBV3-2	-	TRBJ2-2	TGTGCCAGCAGCCCTTTAGCACAGGGTGGGCTGTTTTTT	CASSPLAQGGLFF
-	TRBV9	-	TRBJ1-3	TGTGCCAGCAGCGGGGGGACGGGTCCATCTGGAAACACCATATATTTT	CASSGGTGPSGNTIYF
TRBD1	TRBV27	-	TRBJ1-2	TGTGCCAGCAGGAACGCAGGGGGCGCCTATGGCTACACCTTC	CASRNAGGAYGYTF
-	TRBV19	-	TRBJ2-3	TGTGCCAGTAGTAAAGGAGATACGCAGTATTTT	CASSKGDTQYF